What follows describes a single T cell receptor (beta chain). Its antigen remains unidentified. Base qualities are not recorded, but no much larger clone differs from it by a single base. Reading from cysteine to phenylalanine, the CDR3 counts 12 amino acids. The sequence is cut down to CDR3 DNA, 36 bases in frame from base 1. Trimming costs V 3 bases and J 9 bases, and their ends lie 9 bases apart. CDR1 MDHEN and CDR2 SYDVKM are derived from the germline V gene. TCR alpha and beta CDR3 regions were amplified with the iRepertoire nested amplicon-rescue multiplex PCR (arm-PCR) platform from RNA. For one-step reverse transcription and amplification, roughly 85-400 ng of tissue mRNA or PBMC total RNA was used as input. Following bead purification, Illumina adapters were added by a secondary multiplex PCR, and libraries between 200 and 400 bp were gel-purified. Internal 6-nucleotide barcodes were carried by the libraries and were used for demultiplexing. Sequencing of libraries was performed on an Illumina MiSeq with 2x220 or 2x250 nucleotide paired-end reads. In the source study's methods: Paired reads were merged using FLASH 1.2.11 and were aligned to the GRCh37 human genome using BWA-MEM, after which TRA and TRB reads were extracted. For V and J assignment, an IMGT-derived reference of cassette sequences and CDR3 motifs that included pseudogenes was used. Reads were translated in three frames, and productive CDR3s were defined by a C…FGXG motif without stop codons. A clonotype was defined as a unique combination of a V-J cassette pair and a CDR3 amino acid sequence. Reads were filtered by Hamming distance, with the threshold set by the sequence error rate of each sample in mapped regions. The public reads were run again by TCRdb, first through fastp at Q25 and then through MiXCR, and only productive beta chains were kept. Every distinct CDR3 protein forms one entry, paired with its most common genes and DNA. These V and J calls originate from TCRdb's pipeline instead of the authors' own analysis. The sample data list approximately 17,000 distinct CDR3 sequences, and 55% to 70% of these were observed just once. The biggest ten clones account for 42% of the sample.

These data belong to a study of glioma-infiltrating T cells (dated by TCRdb to between 2015 and 2016). Study-wide context: Sequencing of TCR alpha- and beta-chain repertoires was performed on glioma tissue, on non-neoplastic brain tissue, and on matched peripheral blood mononuclear cells. The paired cohort was made up of three low-grade glioma patients, several primary glioblastoma patients and three non-glioma patients who contributed non-neoplastic brain tissue. To measure how far tissue and blood T-cell populations diverged, each tissue-infiltrating repertoire was compared against the peripheral blood repertoire of the same patient.

The full study reports these points: VJ-independent divergence between tissue and blood was below expectation in non-neoplastic patients but above expectation in all gliomas, especially low-grade gliomas. Small numbers underpinned the group comparisons: about eight glioblastoma patients, three low-grade glioma patients and three non-neoplastic patients. Only a very small number of CDR3 sequences turned up in both tissue and blood, a result put down to high CDR3 diversity combined with limited sampling.

The V and J genes are TRBV28 and TRBJ2-1, with TRBD2 perhaps the D gene, on 6 matching bases. The sample comprised glioma tissue, nonneoplastic brain tissue, or PBMCs (not recorded which). The receptor was isolated from a human donor with low-grade glioma or glioblastoma, undergoing nonglioma brain surgery, or in good health (not recorded which). The CDR3 region: CASSFRLVEQFF. The bases are TGTGCCAGCAGTTTCCGACTAGTTGAGCAGTTCTTC.